This T cell receptor beta chain emerged from a study of T cell repertoires in cytomegalovirus infection. On the study more broadly: Indications came from public TCR beta signatures; they pointed to CMV infection and to a matching HLA type. Study-wide findings and caveats: The response measured ex vivo was dominated by TCR beta clonotypes (HLA-C-restricted and CMV-specific).

This clonotype was seen a handful of times. No antigen is known for it. The CDR3 totals 13 residues. V was cut by 3 bases and J by 3 bases, with 8 bases left in between. Per germline, CDR1 LNHDA and CDR2 SQIVND (reference sequence). TCRdb called the reads again in MiXCR, with one record for every CDR3 protein. This sample carries some 800,000 distinct CDR3 sequences, 25% to 35% of them seen once, and the ten largest clones take about an eighth. The chain has TRBV19 and TRBJ1-2; D not resolved. This TCR was recovered from a human donor in good health (CMV status not recorded). Some clones in this sample may be carry-over from other donors' samples. The input for sequencing was cultured CD8+ T cells from PBMCs, taken from culture after CMV antigen stimulation. CDR3 DNA: TGTGCCAGTAGTATTGAGGTTTACTATGGCTACACCTTC. It yields the protein CASSIEVYYGYTF.